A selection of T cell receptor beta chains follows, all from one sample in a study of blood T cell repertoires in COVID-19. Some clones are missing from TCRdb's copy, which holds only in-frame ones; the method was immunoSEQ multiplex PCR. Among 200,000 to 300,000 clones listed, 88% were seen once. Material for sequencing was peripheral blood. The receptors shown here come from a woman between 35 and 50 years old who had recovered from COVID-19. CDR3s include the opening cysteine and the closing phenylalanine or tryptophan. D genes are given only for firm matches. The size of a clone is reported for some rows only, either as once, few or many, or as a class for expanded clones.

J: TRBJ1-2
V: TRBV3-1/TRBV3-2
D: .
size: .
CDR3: CASSQAGLERQLNYGYTF
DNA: TGTGCCAGCAGCCAGGCGGGGTTGGAGCGGCAGCTTAACTATGGCTACACCTTC

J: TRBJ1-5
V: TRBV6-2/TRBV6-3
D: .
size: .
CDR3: CASRPSGGAGQPQHF
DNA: TGTGCCAGCAGACCTAGCGGGGGGGCAGGGCAGCCCCAGCATTTT

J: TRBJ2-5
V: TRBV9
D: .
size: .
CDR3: CASSVGVLQRTQYF
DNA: TGTGCCAGCAGCGTAGGTGTCCTCCAGCGGACCCAGTACTTC

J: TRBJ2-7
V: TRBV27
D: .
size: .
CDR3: CASSPWVRDTLYEQYF
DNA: TGTGCCAGCAGTCCATGGGTCCGGGACACCCTCTACGAGCAGTACTTC

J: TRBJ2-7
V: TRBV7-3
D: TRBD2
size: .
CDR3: CASSLDSGSSYEQYF
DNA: TGTGCCAGCAGCTTGGATAGCGGGAGCTCCTACGAGCAGTACTTC

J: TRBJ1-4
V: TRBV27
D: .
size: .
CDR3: CASSLRGATNEKLFF
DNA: TGTGCCAGCAGCCTAAGGGGTGCAACTAATGAAAAACTGTTTTTT

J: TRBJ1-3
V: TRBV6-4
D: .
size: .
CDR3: CASMRGGGKGDTIYF
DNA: TGTGCCAGCATGCGGGGGGGTGGAAAGGGCGACACCATATATTTT

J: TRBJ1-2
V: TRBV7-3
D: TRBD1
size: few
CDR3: CASRPAGTGNYGYTF
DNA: TGTGCCAGCAGGCCCGCCGGGACAGGGAACTATGGCTACACCTTC

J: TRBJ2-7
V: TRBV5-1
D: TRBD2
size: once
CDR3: CASSLPSGNPSYEQYF
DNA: TGCGCCAGCAGCTTGCCTAGCGGGAACCCCTCCTACGAGCAGTACTTC

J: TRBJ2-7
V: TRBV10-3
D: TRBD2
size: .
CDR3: CAISDPTSGRTSYEQYF
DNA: TGTGCCATCAGTGACCCGACTAGCGGGAGGACCTCCTACGAGCAGTACTTC

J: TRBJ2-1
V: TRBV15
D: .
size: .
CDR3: CATSRRGGGQFF
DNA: TGTGCCACCAGCAGGAGAGGGGGGGGGCAGTTCTTC

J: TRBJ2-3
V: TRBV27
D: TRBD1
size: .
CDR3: CASSSLTGPYTQYF
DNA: TGTGCCAGCAGTTCCCTGACAGGGCCCTATACGCAGTATTTT

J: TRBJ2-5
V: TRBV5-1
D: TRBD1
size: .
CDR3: CASSLGQGLPQETQYF
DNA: TGCGCCAGCAGCTTGGGACAGGGCCTACCTCAAGAGACCCAGTACTTC

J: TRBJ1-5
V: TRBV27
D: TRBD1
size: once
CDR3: CASSPTGGTSNQPQHF
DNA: TGTGCCAGCAGTCCCACAGGGGGCACGAGCAATCAGCCCCAGCATTTT

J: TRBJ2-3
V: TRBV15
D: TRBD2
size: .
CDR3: CATSIGGEWGTDTQYF
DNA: TGTGCCACCAGCATTGGGGGGGAGTGGGGCACAGATACGCAGTATTTT

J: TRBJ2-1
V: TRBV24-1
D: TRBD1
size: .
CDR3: CATSDRGQRAGVEQFF
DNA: TGTGCCACCAGTGACCGGGGACAGAGGGCCGGGGTTGAGCAGTTCTTC

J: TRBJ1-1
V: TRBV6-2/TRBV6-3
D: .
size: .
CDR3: CASSYSRWGQLMNTEAFF
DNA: TGTGCCAGCAGTTATTCTCGCTGGGGACAACTCATGAACACTGAAGCTTTCTTT

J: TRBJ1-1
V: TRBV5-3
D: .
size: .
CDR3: CARSLFGAFF
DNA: TGTGCCAGAAGCTTGTTCGGAGCTTTCTTT

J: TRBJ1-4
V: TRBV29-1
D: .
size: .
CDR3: CSVEVSAPGKLFF
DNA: TGCAGCGTTGAGGTTAGCGCCCCTGGGAAACTGTTTTTT

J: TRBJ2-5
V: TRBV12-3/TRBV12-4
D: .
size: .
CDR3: CASSQGLGGTQYF
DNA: TGTGCCAGCAGCCAAGGGCTGGGGGGGACCCAGTACTTC

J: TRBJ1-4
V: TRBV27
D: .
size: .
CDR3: CASSLSPGTRGGEKLFF
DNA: TGTGCCAGCAGTTTATCTCCCGGGACCCGGGGGGGTGAAAAACTGTTTTTT

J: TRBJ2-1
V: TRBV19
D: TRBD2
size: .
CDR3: CASSIRPKLAEVYNEQFF
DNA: TGTGCCAGTAGTATCCGACCAAAACTAGCGGAGGTCTACAATGAGCAGTTCTTC

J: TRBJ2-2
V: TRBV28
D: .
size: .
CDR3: CASSLPRWGKEDTGELFF
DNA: TGTGCCAGCAGTTTACCCCGGTGGGGAAAGGAGGACACCGGGGAGCTGTTTTTT

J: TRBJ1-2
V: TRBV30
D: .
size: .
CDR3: CAWRRVGGGSGYTF
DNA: TGTGCCTGGAGAAGGGTAGGGGGAGGGTCTGGCTACACCTTC

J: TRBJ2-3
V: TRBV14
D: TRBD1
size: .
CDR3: CASSLGTGGVDTQYF
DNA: TGTGCCAGCAGCCTCGGGACAGGGGGCGTAGATACGCAGTATTTT

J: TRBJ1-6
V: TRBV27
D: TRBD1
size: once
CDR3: CASSLGKGQRRSPLHF
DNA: TGTGCCAGCAGTTTGGGAAAGGGACAGAGGCGGTCACCCCTCCACTTT

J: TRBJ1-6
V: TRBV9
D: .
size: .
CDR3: CASSVGPGSSYNSPLHF
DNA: TGTGCCAGCAGCGTAGGGCCGGGGAGCTCCTATAATTCACCCCTCCACTTT

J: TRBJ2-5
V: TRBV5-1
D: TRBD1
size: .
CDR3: CASRTGTGPLRYF
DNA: TGCGCCAGCAGGACCGGGACAGGGCCCTTGCGGTACTTC

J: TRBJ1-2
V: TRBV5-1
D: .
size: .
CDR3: CASSLASDKYYGYTF
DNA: TGCGCCAGCAGCTTGGCGTCAGACAAGTACTATGGCTACACCTTC

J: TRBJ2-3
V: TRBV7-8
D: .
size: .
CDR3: CASSPRTDTQYF
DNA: TGTGCCAGCAGCCCTCGGACAGATACGCAGTATTTT

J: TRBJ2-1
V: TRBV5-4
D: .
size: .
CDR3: CASSLGGPGEQFF
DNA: TGTGCCAGCAGCTTAGGAGGGCCGGGTGAGCAGTTCTTC

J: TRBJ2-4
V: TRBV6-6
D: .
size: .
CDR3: CASTGTKNIQYF
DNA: TGTGCCAGCACAGGAACCAAAAACATTCAGTACTTC

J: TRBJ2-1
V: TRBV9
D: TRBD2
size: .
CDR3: CASSLLGTSGNNEQFF
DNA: TGTGCCAGCAGCCTGCTTGGGACTAGCGGAAACAATGAGCAGTTCTTC

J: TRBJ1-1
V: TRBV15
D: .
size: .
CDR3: CATSRGLRGSEAFF
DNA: TGTGCCACCAGCAGAGGCTTGCGGGGGTCTGAAGCTTTCTTT

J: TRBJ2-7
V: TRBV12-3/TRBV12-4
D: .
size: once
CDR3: CASSLGEAYEQYF
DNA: TGTGCCAGCAGTTTAGGGGAGGCCTACGAGCAGTACTTC

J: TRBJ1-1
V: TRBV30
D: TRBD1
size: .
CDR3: CARRQGAGDTEAFF
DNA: TGTGCCCGACGACAGGGGGCTGGGGACACTGAAGCTTTCTTT

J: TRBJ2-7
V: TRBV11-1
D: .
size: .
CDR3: CASSFRGAYEQYF
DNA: TGTGCCAGCAGCTTTCGGGGAGCCTACGAGCAGTACTTC

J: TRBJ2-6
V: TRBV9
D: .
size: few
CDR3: CASSGHSGANVLTF
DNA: TGTGCCAGCAGCGGACACTCTGGGGCCAACGTCCTGACTTTC

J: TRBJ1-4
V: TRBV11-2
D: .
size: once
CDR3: CASSWGVGNEKLFF
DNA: TGTGCCAGCAGCTGGGGGGTTGGTAATGAAAAACTGTTTTTT

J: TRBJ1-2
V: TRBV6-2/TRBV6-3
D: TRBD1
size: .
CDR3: CASSTGTGYGYTF
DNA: TGTGCCAGCAGCACCGGGACAGGCTATGGCTACACCTTC

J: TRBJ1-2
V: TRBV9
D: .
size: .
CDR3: CASSVATGWGNYGYTF
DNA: TGTGCCAGCAGCGTAGCTACGGGATGGGGAAACTATGGCTACACCTTC

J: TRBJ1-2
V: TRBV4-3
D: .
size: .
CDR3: CASSQVGLGYGYTF
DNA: TGCGCCAGCAGCCAAGTGGGGCTGGGCTATGGCTACACCTTC

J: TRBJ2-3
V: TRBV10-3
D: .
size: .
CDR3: CAISGTAGFDTDTQYF
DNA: TGTGCCATCAGTGGTACGGCAGGTTTTGACACAGATACGCAGTATTTT

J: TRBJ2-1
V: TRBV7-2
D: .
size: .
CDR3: CASSLEVRGQFF
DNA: TGTGCCAGCAGCTTAGAGGTCCGGGGACAGTTCTTC

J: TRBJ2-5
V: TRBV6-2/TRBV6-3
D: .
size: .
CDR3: CASSYSRGWGTQYF
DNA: TGTGCCAGCAGTTACTCTCGGGGTTGGGGGACCCAGTACTTC

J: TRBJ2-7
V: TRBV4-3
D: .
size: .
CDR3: CASSQVAGPSYEQYF
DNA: TGCGCCAGCAGCCAAGTGGCGGGACCCTCCTACGAGCAGTACTTC

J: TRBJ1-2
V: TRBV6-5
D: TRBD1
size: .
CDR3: CASRKQGAGGYTF
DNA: TGTGCCAGCAGGAAACAGGGGGCTGGTGGCTACACCTTC

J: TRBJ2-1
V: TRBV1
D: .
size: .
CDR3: CTSSQDDVREYNEQFF
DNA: TGCACCAGCAGCCAAGATGATGTGCGGGAGTACAATGAGCAGTTCTTC

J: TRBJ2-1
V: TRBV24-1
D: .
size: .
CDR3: CATSDPRPSSYNEQFF
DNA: TGTGCCACCAGTGACCCCCGGCCTAGCTCCTACAATGAGCAGTTCTTC

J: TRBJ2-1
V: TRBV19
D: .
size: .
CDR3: CASSIGAIPNEQFF
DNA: TGTGCCAGTAGTATCGGAGCGATACCCAATGAGCAGTTCTTC

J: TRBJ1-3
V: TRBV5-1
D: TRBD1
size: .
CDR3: CASSSPGQGGSIYF
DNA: TGCGCCAGCAGCTCACCGGGACAGGGAGGGTCCATATATTTT

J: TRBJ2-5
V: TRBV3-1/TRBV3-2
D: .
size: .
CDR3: CASSHRVGAQETQYF
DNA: TGTGCCAGCAGCCACCGGGTGGGAGCGCAAGAGACCCAGTACTTC

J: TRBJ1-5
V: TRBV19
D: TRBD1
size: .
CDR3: CASSIMMGQGAPQHF
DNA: TGTGCCAGTAGTATAATGATGGGACAGGGAGCGCCCCAGCATTTT

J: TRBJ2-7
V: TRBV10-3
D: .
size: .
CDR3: CAIRATVGEQYF
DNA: TGTGCCATCAGGGCGACAGTTGGCGAGCAGTACTTC

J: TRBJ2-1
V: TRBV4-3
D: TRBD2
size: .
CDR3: CASSQGWGGRQFF
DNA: TGCGCCAGCAGCCAAGGGTGGGGGGGTCGGCAGTTCTTC

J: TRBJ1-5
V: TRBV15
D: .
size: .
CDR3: CATSRDQPGRGPQHF
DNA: TGTGCCACCAGCAGAGATCAGCCGGGCCGGGGGCCCCAGCATTTT

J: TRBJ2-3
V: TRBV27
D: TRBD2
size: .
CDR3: CASSPTLLAGVFTDTQYF
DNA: TGTGCCAGCAGTCCGACCCTACTAGCGGGAGTTTTCACAGATACGCAGTATTTT

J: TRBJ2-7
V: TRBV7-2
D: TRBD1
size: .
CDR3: CASSLARGPEQYF
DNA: TGTGCCAGCAGCTTAGCGAGGGGGCCCGAGCAGTACTTC

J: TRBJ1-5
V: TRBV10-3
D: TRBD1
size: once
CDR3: CAISESGTGVQPQHF
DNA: TGTGCCATCAGTGAGTCAGGGACAGGGGTTCAGCCCCAGCATTTT

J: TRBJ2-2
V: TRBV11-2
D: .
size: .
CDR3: CASNPQGNTGELFF
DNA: TGTGCCAGCAACCCACAGGGGAACACCGGGGAGCTGTTTTTT